These 2 T cell receptor beta chains originate from one sample sequenced in a study of somatic mutations in cytotoxic T cells in rheumatoid arthritis. The table came from immunoSEQ multiplex PCR; TCRdb's copy has only in-frame clones and leaves some out. Of tens of thousands of clones listed, less than 85% were seen once; the top ten hold about 3.4%. Input material: CD8+ T cells sorted from blood. The receptors were gathered from a man between 35 and 55 years old in good health.

V and J are TRBV18 and TRBJ2-3; 11 bases match TRBD2. The CDR3 has 17 amino acids. Trimming at V came to 3 bases and at J to 5 bases, leaving 10 bases not matched to a gene. Germline V gene sequence: CDR1 KGHSH, CDR2 LQKENI. The CDR3 DNA reads TGTGCCAGCTCACCGGGGACTAGCGGTAAAGGGGGAGATACGCAGTATTTT. The encoded protein is CASSPGTSGKGGDTQYF.

This chain uses TRBV7-2 with TRBJ1-1; unclear D gene. The CDR3 sequence is 13 residues long. V lost 1 base, J lost 7 bases, and 10 bases lay in between. Germline CDR1 and CDR2: SGHTA and FQGNSA. The CDR3 sequence is CASSLEEADEAFF. In nucleotides, the CDR3 is TGTGCCAGCAGCTTAGAAGAGGCCGATGAAGCTTTCTTT.